This T cell receptor (beta chain) was identified in a study of identical twins. This clonotype was seen a handful of times. Its antigen remains unidentified. Template switching added a universal primer site; cDNA carried unique molecular identifiers. MiXCR was run by TCRdb on the 5' RACE reads, yielding one entry per CDR3 protein. The sample comprises under 1 million distinct CDR3 sequences, around an eighth of which are singletons, and around 1.6% rests with the top ten. Study-level results: Out-of-frame sharing of TCR alpha in monozygotic twins was underestimated by models. Twins' surplus sharing was weaker for beta out-of-frame sequences.

These same data were also listed under a study on yellow fever vaccine responses in identical twins.

This clonotype was obtained from a woman aged 18-29 years in good health. Source material: PBMCs.

The CDR3 loop reads CASSYGLASNEQYV. The CDR3 region has the DNA TGTGCCAGCAGCTATGGACTAGCGTCCAACGAGCAGTACGTC. The chain carries TRBV7-2 and TRBJ2-7, with TRBD2 identical over 9 bases. The CDR3 covers 14 residues. The V segment lost 4 bases and the J segment 5 bases; nucleotides outside the gene matches: 6. In germline, CDR1 is SGHTA, CDR2 FQGNSA.